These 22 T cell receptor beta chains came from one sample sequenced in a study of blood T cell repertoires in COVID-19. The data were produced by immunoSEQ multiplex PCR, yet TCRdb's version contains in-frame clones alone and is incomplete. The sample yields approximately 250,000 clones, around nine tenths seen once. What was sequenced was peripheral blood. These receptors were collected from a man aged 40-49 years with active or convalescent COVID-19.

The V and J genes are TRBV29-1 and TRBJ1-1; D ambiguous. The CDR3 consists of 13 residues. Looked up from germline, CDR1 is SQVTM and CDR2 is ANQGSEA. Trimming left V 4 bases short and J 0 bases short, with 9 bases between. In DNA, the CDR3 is TGCAGCGTTGTCGAGATATTGAACACTGAAGCTTTCTTT. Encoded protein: CSVVEILNTEAFF. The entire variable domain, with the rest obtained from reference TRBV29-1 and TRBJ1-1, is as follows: SAVISQKPSRDICQRGTSLTIQCQVDSQVTMMFWYRQQPGQSLTLIATANQGSEATYESGFVIDKFPISRPNLTFSTLTVSNMSPEDSSIYLCSVVEILNTEAFFGQGTRLTVV.

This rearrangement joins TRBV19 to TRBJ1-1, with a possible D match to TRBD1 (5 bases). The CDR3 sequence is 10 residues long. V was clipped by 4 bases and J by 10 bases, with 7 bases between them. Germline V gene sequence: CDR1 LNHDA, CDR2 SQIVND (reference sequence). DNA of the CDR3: TGTGCCAGTAGTACGACAGTAGCTTTCTTT. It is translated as CASSTTVAFF.

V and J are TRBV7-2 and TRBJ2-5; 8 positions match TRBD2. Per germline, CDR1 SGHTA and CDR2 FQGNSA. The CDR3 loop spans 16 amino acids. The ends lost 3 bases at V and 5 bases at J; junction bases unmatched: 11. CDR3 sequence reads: CASSFPTGGLWETQYF. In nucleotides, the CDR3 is TGTGCCAGCAGCTTCCCTACGGGGGGGCTTTGGGAGACCCAGTACTTC. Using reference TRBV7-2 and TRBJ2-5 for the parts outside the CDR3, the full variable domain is GAGVSQSPSNKVTEKGKDVELRCDPISGHTALYWYRQSLGQGLEFLIYFQGNSAPDKSGLPSDRFSAERTGGSVSTLTIQRTQQEDSAVYLCASSFPTGGLWETQYFGPGTRLLVL.

CDR3 protein: CASATTGGPYEQYF. CDR3 coding DNA: TGTGCCAGTGCTACAACCGGAGGCCCCTACGAGCAGTACTTC. The rearrangement joins TRBV19 to TRBJ2-7, with a weak D call TRBD2 (5 bases). Germline CDR1 and CDR2: LNHDA and SQIVND (reference sequence). The CDR3 length is 14 residues. V gave up 8 bases and J gave up 2 bases, with 16 bases separating them.

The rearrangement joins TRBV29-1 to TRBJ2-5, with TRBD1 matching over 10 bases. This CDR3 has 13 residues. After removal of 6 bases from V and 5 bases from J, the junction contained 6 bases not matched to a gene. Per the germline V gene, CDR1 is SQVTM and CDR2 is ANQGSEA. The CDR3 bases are TGCAGCGTCGTGACAGGGGGCGAGGAGACCCAGTACTTC. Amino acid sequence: CSVVTGGEETQYF.

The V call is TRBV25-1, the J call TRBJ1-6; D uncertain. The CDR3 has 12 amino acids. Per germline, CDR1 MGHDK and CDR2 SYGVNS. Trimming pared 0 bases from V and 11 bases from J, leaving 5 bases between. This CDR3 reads CASSEYTAPLHF. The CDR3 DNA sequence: TGTGCCAGCAGTGAATATACAGCACCCCTCCACTTT.

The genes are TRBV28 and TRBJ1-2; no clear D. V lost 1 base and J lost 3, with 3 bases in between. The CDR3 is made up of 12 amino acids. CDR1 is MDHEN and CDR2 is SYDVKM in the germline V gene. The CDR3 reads CASSLFDYGYTF. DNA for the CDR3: TGTGCCAGCAGTTTATTCGACTATGGCTACACCTTC.

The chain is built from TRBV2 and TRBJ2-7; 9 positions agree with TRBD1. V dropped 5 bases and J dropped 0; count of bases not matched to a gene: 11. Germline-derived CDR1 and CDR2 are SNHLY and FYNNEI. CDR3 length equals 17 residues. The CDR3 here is CASSQTGTGPSSYEQYF. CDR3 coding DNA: TGTGCCAGCAGTCAAACCGGGACAGGGCCGAGCTCCTACGAGCAGTACTTC.

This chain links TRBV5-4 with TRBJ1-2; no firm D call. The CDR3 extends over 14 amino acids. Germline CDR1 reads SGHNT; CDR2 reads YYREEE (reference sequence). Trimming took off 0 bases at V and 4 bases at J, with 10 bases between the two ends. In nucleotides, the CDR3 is TGTGCCAGCAGCTTGGGGGCCGACCCCTATGGCTACACCTTC. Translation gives CASSLGADPYGYTF.

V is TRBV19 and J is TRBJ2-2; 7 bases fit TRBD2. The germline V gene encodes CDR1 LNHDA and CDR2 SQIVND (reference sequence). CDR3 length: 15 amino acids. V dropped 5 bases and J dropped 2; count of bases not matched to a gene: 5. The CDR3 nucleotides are TGTGCCAGTAGTCCTGGGACTACTAACACCGGGGAGCTGTTTTTT. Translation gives CASSPGTTNTGELFF. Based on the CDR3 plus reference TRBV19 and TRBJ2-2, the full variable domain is DGGITQSPKYLFRKEGQNVTLSCEQNLNHDAMYWYRQDPGQGLRLIYYSQIVNDFQKGDIAEGYSVSREKKESFPLTVTSAQKNPTAFYLCASSPGTTNTGELFFGEGSRLTVL.

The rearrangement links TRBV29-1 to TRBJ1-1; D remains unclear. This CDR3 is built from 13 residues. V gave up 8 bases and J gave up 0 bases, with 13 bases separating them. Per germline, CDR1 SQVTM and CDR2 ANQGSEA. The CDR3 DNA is TGCAGCCCTCAGGAGGGTCTGAACACTGAAGCTTTCTTT. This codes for CSPQEGLNTEAFF.

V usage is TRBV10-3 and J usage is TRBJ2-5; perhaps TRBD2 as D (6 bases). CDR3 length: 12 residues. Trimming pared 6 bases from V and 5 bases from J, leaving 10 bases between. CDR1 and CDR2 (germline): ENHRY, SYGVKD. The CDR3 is CAISTRGETQYF. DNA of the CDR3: TGTGCCATCAGCACCCGGGGGGAGACCCAGTACTTC.

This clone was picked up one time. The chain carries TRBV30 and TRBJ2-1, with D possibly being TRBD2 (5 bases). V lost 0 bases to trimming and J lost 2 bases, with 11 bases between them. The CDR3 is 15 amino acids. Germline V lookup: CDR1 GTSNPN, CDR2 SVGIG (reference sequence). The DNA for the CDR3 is TGTGCCTGGAGTGTACGACGGGGTCCCTACAATGAGCAGTTCTTC. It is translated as CAWSVRRGPYNEQFF.

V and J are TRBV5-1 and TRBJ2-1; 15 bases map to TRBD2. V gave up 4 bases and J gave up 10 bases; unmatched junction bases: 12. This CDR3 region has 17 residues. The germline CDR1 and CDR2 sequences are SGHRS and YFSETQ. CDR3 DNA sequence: TGCGCCAGCAGCCCGGGACTAGCGGGGGGATATCAGGCGGAGCAGTTCTTC. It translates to CASSPGLAGGYQAEQFF.

CDR3 loop: CASSPRKGILSYEQYF. CDR3 sequence (DNA): TGTGCCAGCAGCCCCAGAAAGGGGATCCTGTCCTACGAGCAGTACTTC. The V gene is TRBV11-3, the J gene TRBJ2-7; the D gene is possibly TRBD1 (5 bases). V lost 5 bases and J 1 base, leaving 18 bases between the germline ends. The CDR3 loop spans 16 amino acids. CDR1 is SGHNT, CDR2 YENEEA, per germline.

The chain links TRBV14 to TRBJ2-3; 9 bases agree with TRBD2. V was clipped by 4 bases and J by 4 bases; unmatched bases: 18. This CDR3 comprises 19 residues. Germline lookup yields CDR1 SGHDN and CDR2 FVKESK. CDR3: CASSPRLAGVLRRADTQYF. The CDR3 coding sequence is TGTGCCAGCAGCCCAAGGTTAGCGGGGGTCCTGAGAAGGGCAGATACGCAGTATTTT.

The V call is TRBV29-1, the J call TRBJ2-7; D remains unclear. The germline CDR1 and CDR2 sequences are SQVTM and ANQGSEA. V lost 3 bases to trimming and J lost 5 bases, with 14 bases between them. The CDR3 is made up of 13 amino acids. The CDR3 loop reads CSVETSEADEQYF. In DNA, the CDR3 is TGCAGCGTTGAGACGTCAGAGGCCGACGAGCAGTACTTC.

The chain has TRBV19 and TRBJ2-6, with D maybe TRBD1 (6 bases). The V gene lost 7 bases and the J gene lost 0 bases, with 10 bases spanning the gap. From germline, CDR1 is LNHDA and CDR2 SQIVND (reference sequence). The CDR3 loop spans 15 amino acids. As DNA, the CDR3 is TGTGCCAGTAAAGTAGGGGGCTCTGGGGCCAACGTCCTGACTTTC. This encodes CASKVGGSGANVLTF.

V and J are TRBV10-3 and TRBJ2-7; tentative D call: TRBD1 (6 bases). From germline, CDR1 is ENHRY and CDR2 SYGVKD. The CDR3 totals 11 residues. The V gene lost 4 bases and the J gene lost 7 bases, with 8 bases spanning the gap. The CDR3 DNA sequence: TGTGCCATCAGTGGGGACATTGAGCAGTACTTC. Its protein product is CAISGDIEQYF.

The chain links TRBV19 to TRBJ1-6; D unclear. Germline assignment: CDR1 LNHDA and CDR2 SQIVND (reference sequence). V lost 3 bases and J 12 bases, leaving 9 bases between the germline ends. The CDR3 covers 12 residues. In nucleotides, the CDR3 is TGTGCCAGTAGTATGGCGGGTGGACCCCTCCACTTT. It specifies CASSMAGGPLHF.

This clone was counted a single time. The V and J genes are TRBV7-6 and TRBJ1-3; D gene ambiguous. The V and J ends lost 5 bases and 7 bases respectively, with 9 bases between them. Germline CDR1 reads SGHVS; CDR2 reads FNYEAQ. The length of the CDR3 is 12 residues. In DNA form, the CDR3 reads TGTGCCAGCAGCACCCCTCGGAACACCATATATTTT. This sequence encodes CASSTPRNTIYF.

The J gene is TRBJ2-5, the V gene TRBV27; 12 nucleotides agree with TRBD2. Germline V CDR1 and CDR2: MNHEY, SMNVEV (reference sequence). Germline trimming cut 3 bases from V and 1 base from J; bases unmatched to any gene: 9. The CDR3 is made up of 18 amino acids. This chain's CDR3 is CASSLRTSGRTSQETQYF. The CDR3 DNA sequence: TGTGCCAGCAGTTTGCGCACTAGCGGGAGGACCTCCCAAGAGACCCAGTACTTC.